A single sample gave rise to the 3 T cell receptor beta chains below, sequenced in a study of blood T cell repertoires in COVID-19. Sequenced by immunoSEQ multiplex PCR; TCRdb stores in-frame clones only, minus some. The sample lists roughly 260,000 clones, about four fifths occurring once. What was sequenced was peripheral blood. These receptors all stem from a woman aged 18-30 years with acute or convalescent COVID-19.

This sequence joins TRBV27 and TRBJ2-1; 8 bases match TRBD2. The CDR3 loop spans 16 amino acids. CDR1 and CDR2 from the germline V gene are MNHEY and SMNVEV (reference sequence). Losses at the gene ends were 4 bases for V and 6 bases for J; bases not matched to a gene: 11. The CDR3 DNA reads as TGTGCCAGCAGTTCGGGCGGACTAGCCTTATTCAATGAGCAGTTCTTC. This translates into CASSSGGLALFNEQFF.

This clone was seen only once. This sequence joins TRBV27 and TRBJ2-7; weak D call: TRBD2 (5 bases). This CDR3 comprises 13 residues. V lost 3 bases, J lost 6 bases, and 12 bases lay in between. Germline V CDR1 and CDR2: MNHEY, SMNVEV (reference sequence). This chain's CDR3 is CASSFGLAGEQYF. The CDR3 DNA reads as TGTGCCAGCAGTTTCGGTCTCGCGGGCGAGCAGTACTTC.

A few counts support this clone. The chain has TRBV6-5 and TRBJ1-1; D perhaps matches TRBD1 (5 bases). Germline V lookup: CDR1 MNHEY, CDR2 SVGAGI. Trimming shortened V by 4 bases and J by 0 bases, and 15 bases separated the two germline ends. This CDR3 region has 16 residues. CDR3 amino acids: CASSSFRTGMNTEAFF. In nucleotides, the CDR3 is TGTGCCAGCAGTTCATTCCGCACAGGAATGAACACTGAAGCTTTCTTT.